Sequencing of this TCR beta chain was carried out in a study of T cells after somatic rescue of genetic block. The germline CDR1 and CDR2 sequences are MDHEN and SYDVKM. This CDR3 has 11 amino acids. Trimming removed 8 bases at V and 6 bases at J, with 10 bases between. Some clones are missing from TCRdb's copy, which holds only in-frame ones; the method was immunoSEQ multiplex PCR. Among roughly 11,000 clones listed, less than 80% were seen once. The source of this sequence is a boy aged 5 to 17. This chain joins TRBV28 and TRBJ1-2; D perhaps matches TRBD1 (5 bases). Material: peripheral blood mononuclear cells (PBMCs). The CDR3 nucleotides are TGTGCCAGCGACAGCGCCAATGGCTACACCTTC. The encoded protein is CASDSANGYTF.